This TCR beta chain was identified in a study of identical twins. Notes on the study in general: High-abundance cord blood beta clonotypes had fewer insertions; memory repertoires showed none. Out-of-frame TCR alpha sharing in monozygotic twins exceeded recombination model predictions.

TCRdb itself ran the 5' RACE reads through MiXCR, one entry per CDR3 protein. This sample has 510,000 or so distinct CDR3 sequences, with nearly 15% found just once. Germline assignment: CDR1 SQVTM and CDR2 ANQGSEA. J was trimmed by 2 bases and V by 4 bases; bases with no gene match: 4. CDR3 length equals 14 residues. Healthy Caucasians supplied all donations. On this clonotype: Its specificity is unknown.

A further study also used this sample, focusing on yellow fever vaccine responses in identical twins. That publication notes: On the reported evidence, twins' vaccine T cell responses seemed partly convergent and partly personalized.

This chain joins TRBV29-1 and TRBJ2-3; 9 bases are a match to TRBD1. The clonotype originates from a woman aged 18-30 years in good health. Sequences were obtained from CD4+ T cells sorted from blood. The CDR3 bases are TGCAGCGTTGGGGGGACAGGGTTCACAGATACGCAGTATTTT. This translates into CSVGGTGFTDTQYF.